This T cell receptor (beta chain) was captured in a study of blood T cell repertoires in COVID-19. Study details: The analysed material was cDNA or gDNA that came from T cells, B-cell-depleted T cells, or PBMCs.

The table came from immunoSEQ multiplex PCR; TCRdb's copy has only in-frame clones and leaves some out. The sample lists 180,000 or so clones, more than 65% occurring once. This clone was counted only a few times. From germline, CDR1 is MRHNA and CDR2 SNTAGT. The CDR3 runs 14 residues. The ends were cut back, 8 bases at V and 4 bases at J, with 17 bases in the middle. Those who participated ranged in age from roughly 18 to 95 years and resided in about two dozen US areas. Membership in each cohort depended on participant-reported clinical history. What the recovered Cohort 3 donors had was two negative PCRs, clearance, or symptom resolution.

This clonotype originated in a man over 45 who had recovered from COVID-19. Sequences were obtained from PBMCs or T cells enriched from blood (not recorded which). This rearrangement joins TRBV6-4 to TRBJ1-1, with a possible D match to TRBD1 (6 bases). Here the CDR3 DNA reads TGTGCCAGCGTTATTTGTCAGGGGCTCACTGAAGCTTTCTTT. Amino acid sequence: CASVICQGLTEAFF.